The 24 T cell receptor beta chains below were found in one sample sequenced in a study of T cell repertoires in cytomegalovirus infection. TCRdb re-called the reads with MiXCR, one entry per CDR3 protein. The sample has nearly 650,000 distinct CDR3 sequences; approximately 24% are singletons. Material for sequencing was CD8+ T cells from PBMCs. The source of these receptors is a human donor in good health (CMV status not recorded). Some clones in this sample may be carry-over from other donors' samples.

This clonotype was observed a few times. The chain joins TRBV29-1 to TRBJ2-1, with D unclear. This CDR3 has 12 residues. Germline assignment: CDR1 SQVTM and CDR2 ANQGSEA. Trimming pared 3 bases from V and 5 bases from J, leaving 8 bases between. CDR3 in amino acids: CSVDSLDNEQFF. CDR3 coding DNA: TGCAGCGTTGACTCTCTAGACAATGAGCAGTTCTTC.

This clonotype has a handful of counts. The rearrangement links TRBV3-1 to TRBJ2-1; unclear D gene. The CDR3 loop spans 11 amino acids. Deletions cut 3 bases from V and 7 bases from J, with 4 bases between. The V gene's germline CDR1 is LGHDT and CDR2 YNNKEL (reference sequence). This CDR3 reads CASSHPNEQFF. CDR3 bases: TGTGCCAGCAGCCATCCTAATGAGCAGTTCTTC.

This clonotype was seen more than once but under ten times. The chain links TRBV7-2 to TRBJ2-3; D is perhaps TRBD1 (5 bases). The germline gives CDR1 SGHTA, CDR2 FQGNSA. The CDR3 is 14 residues long. With 1 base removed from V and 4 bases from J, the gap between germline ends came to 9 bases. As DNA, the CDR3 is TGTGCCAGCAGCTTAGGGGGCAGCCCAGATACGCAGTATTTT. Translation gives CASSLGGSPDTQYF.

The chain recombines TRBV6-5 with TRBJ2-1; D unclear. This CDR3 is built from 17 residues. Germline CDR1 reads MNHEY; CDR2 reads SVGAGI. Trimming pared 0 bases from V and 8 bases from J, leaving 20 bases between. In DNA form, the CDR3 reads TGTGCCAGCAGTTACTCCGAAACTCCGGCCAATGTTGATGAGCAGTTCTTC. Its protein product is CASSYSETPANVDEQFF.

There are many counts of this clonotype. This chain joins TRBV7-6 and TRBJ2-6; TRBD1 might be the D (5 bases). Deletions cut 3 bases from V and 0 bases from J, with 12 bases between. The CDR3 spans 17 residues. In germline, CDR1 is SGHVS, CDR2 FNYEAQ. The CDR3 coding sequence is TGTGCCAGCAGCTTCGGACAAGCCTACTCTGGGGCCAACGTCCTGACTTTC. Its protein product is CASSFGQAYSGANVLTF.

Ten or more counts support this clonotype. The genes are TRBV24-1 and TRBJ2-3; no clear D. V was pared by 3 bases and J by 3 bases, with 15 bases between. CDR3 length: 16 residues. Germline CDR1 and CDR2: KGHDR and SFDVKD. CDR3 sequence: CATSDTTEPYTDTQYF. DNA of the CDR3: TGTGCCACCAGTGATACGACCGAACCGTATACAGATACGCAGTATTTT.

In this sample, this clonotype turned up a few times. The chain employs TRBV11-3 and TRBJ2-7, with 7 positions matching TRBD1. Trimming removed 2 bases from V and 2 bases from J; junction bases left unmatched: 3. Germline CDR1 reads SGHNT; CDR2 reads YENEEA. This CDR3 contains 14 residues. The DNA for the CDR3 is TGTGCCAGCAGCTTAATGGACAGGCCCTACGAGCAGTACTTC. Its protein is CASSLMDRPYEQYF. Together with reference TRBV11-3 and TRBJ2-7, the CDR3 gives the full variable domain: EAGVVQSPRYKIIEKKQPVAFWCNPISGHNTLYWYLQNLGQGPELLIRYENEEAVDDSQLPKDRFSAERLKGVDSTLKIQPAELGDSAVYLCASSLMDRPYEQYFGPGTRLTVT.

The rearrangement uses TRBV29-1 and TRBJ1-1; D ambiguous. This CDR3 is 11 amino acids long. The ends were cut back, 3 bases at V and 11 bases at J, with 13 bases in the middle. The germline CDR1 and CDR2 sequences are SQVTM and ANQGSEA. In nucleotides, the CDR3 is TGCAGCGTTGACTGGACCCTAGGGGCTTTCTTT. It specifies CSVDWTLGAFF.

At least ten counts were recorded for this clonotype. The chain employs TRBV7-2 and TRBJ2-1, with a weak D call TRBD2 (5 bases). The CDR3 is 17 amino acids. V lost 5 bases, J lost 2 bases, and 19 bases lay in between. Germline CDR1 reads SGHTA; CDR2 reads FQGNSA. For the CDR3, the DNA is TGTGCCAGCAGCATTCGTGGCGGGTTTTCTCCCTACAATGAGCAGTTCTTC. It specifies CASSIRGGFSPYNEQFF. The entire variable domain, with the rest obtained from reference TRBV7-2 and TRBJ2-1, is as follows: GAGVSQSPSNKVTEKGKDVELRCDPISGHTALYWYRQSLGQGLEFLIYFQGNSAPDKSGLPSDRFSAERTGGSVSTLTIQRTQQEDSAVYLCASSIRGGFSPYNEQFFGPGTRLTVL.

Many counts were recorded for this clonotype. Here the CDR3 DNA reads TGTGCCAGCAGCAACGGACAGGGATTTCCCCATGGGCAGTACGTC. This translates into CASSNGQGFPHGQYV. The chain couples TRBV12-3 or TRBV12-4 to TRBJ2-7, with 8 bases identical to TRBD1. Losses at the gene ends were 6 bases for V and 9 bases for J; bases not matched to a gene: 16. The CDR3 sequence is 15 residues long.

The chain uses TRBV7-9 and TRBJ1-1, with 7 bases lining up with TRBD1. V trimming: 6 bases; J trimming: 1 base; junction bases outside the gene matches: 11. In germline, CDR1 is SEHNR, CDR2 FQNEAQ (reference sequence). The CDR3 length is 16 residues. The CDR3: CASRFGPDRANTEAFF. The DNA for the CDR3 is TGTGCCAGCAGGTTTGGACCAGACAGGGCGAACACTGAAGCTTTCTTT.

This clonotype was seen only a few times. The CDR3 reads CATAFQGAHEQYF. The DNA of the CDR3 is TGTGCCACCGCCTTTCAGGGGGCCCACGAGCAGTACTTC. The chain combines TRBV15 with TRBJ2-7; 8 bases map to TRBD1. The V segment lost 8 bases and the J segment 5 bases; nucleotides outside the gene matches: 8. The CDR3 is 13 residues long. Germline lookup yields CDR1 LNHNV and CDR2 YYDKDF (reference sequence).

This clonotype was recorded at least ten times. The rearrangement uses TRBV10-3 and TRBJ2-2; D remains ambiguous. This CDR3 contains 13 residues. Germline V CDR1 and CDR2: ENHRY, SYGVKD. The V end lost 6 bases, the J end lost 7 bases, and 12 bases lay between the germline ends. In DNA form, the CDR3 reads TGTGCCATCAGATGGGAAGACAACGGGGAGCTGTTTTTT. Protein sequence: CAIRWEDNGELFF.

This clonotype was recorded many times. The junction departs from germline at one end; a sequencing error may be responsible. V usage is TRBV7-7 and J usage is TRBJ2-5; tentative D call: TRBD1 (6 bases). This CDR3 has 15 amino acids. Germline assignment: CDR1 SSHAT and CDR2 FNYEAQ (reference sequence). CDR3 coding DNA: TGTGCTAGCATTCCAGTCGGACAGCCGGAGGAGACCCAGTACTTC. Its translation is CASIPVGQPEETQYF.

J is TRBJ2-2 and V is TRBV20-1, with D perhaps assigned TRBD1 or TRBD2 (5 bases each). Germline V CDR1 and CDR2: DFQATT, SNEGSKA (reference sequence). Trimming took 0 bases from V and 4 from J, leaving 18 bases between them. There are 17 residues in the CDR3. CDR3: CSARDGHRGGGTGELFF. The CDR3 DNA follows: TGCAGTGCTAGAGATGGTCATCGGGGCGGAGGCACCGGGGAGCTGTTTTTT.

This chain connects TRBV2 to TRBJ2-1; no clear D. The CDR3 spans 15 residues. From germline, CDR1 is SNHLY and CDR2 FYNNEI. Trimming pared 2 bases from V and 6 bases from J, leaving 14 bases between. CDR3 protein: CASSEWAPRGNEQFF. The CDR3 DNA sequence: TGTGCCAGCAGTGAATGGGCTCCACGAGGCAATGAGCAGTTCTTC. Full variable domain (remainder filled in from reference TRBV2 and TRBJ2-1): EPEVTQTPSHQVTQMGQEVILRCVPISNHLYFYWYRQILGQKVEFLVSFYNNEISEKSEIFDDQFSVERPDGSNFTLKIRSTKLEDSAMYFCASSEWAPRGNEQFFGPGTRLTVL.

In its sample, this clonotype was seen many times. This rearrangement joins TRBV7-2 to TRBJ2-7; D is unresolved. CDR1 and CDR2 from the germline V gene are SGHTA and FQGNSA. The CDR3 extends over 14 amino acids. The V gene lost 4 bases and the J gene lost 5 bases, with 15 bases spanning the gap. The CDR3 DNA is TGTGCCAGCAGCTCATGGAAGGGTTTCAACGAGCAGTACTTC. Translating it yields CASSSWKGFNEQYF.

The chain carries TRBV20-1 and TRBJ2-7, with D possibly being TRBD2 (6 bases). V was trimmed by 1 base and J by 2 bases, leaving 21 bases between them. The CDR3 extends over 17 amino acids. The germline V gene encodes CDR1 DFQATT and CDR2 SNEGSKA (reference sequence). The CDR3 loop reads CSARVRAGAPVTYEQYF. The CDR3 bases are TGCAGTGCTAGAGTTCGAGCGGGCGCTCCTGTTACCTACGAGCAGTACTTC.

The chain links TRBV29-1 to TRBJ2-7; tentatively, D is TRBD1 or TRBD2 (5 bases each). Germline V gives CDR1 SQVTM, CDR2 ANQGSEA. V was pared by 0 bases and J by 2 bases, with 14 bases between. The CDR3 has 15 residues. CDR3 region: CSVEDKPGAPYEQYF. DNA of the CDR3: TGCAGCGTTGAAGATAAACCCGGGGCGCCCTACGAGCAGTACTTC.

This clonotype occurred a few times. The gene calls are TRBV6-2 or TRBV6-3 and TRBJ2-2; D call uncertain. CDR1 is MNHEY and CDR2 is SVGEGT in the germline V gene. The CDR3 has 11 amino acids. V lost 10 bases and J 7 bases, leaving 10 bases between the germline ends. This chain's CDR3 is CATVKYGELFF. CDR3 in DNA: TGTGCCACCGTAAAGTACGGGGAGCTGTTTTTT.

Comments on this clonotype: A read error may account for a junction end that differs from germline. The chain couples TRBV5-6 to TRBJ2-2; TRBD1 aligns across 8 bases. Germline CDR1 and CDR2: SGHDT and YYEEEE. The CDR3 has 13 residues. The CDR3 loop is CASTLTGAGELFF. The CDR3, as DNA: TGTGCCAGCACCTTGACAGGGGCCGGGGAGCTGTTTTTT.

V and J are TRBV7-3 and TRBJ1-1; TRBD1 aligns across 7 bases. Germline V lookup: CDR1 SGHTA, CDR2 FQGTGA. The CDR3 is 13 amino acids. Trimming took 4 bases from V and 6 from J; bases not matched to a gene: 5. CDR3 sequence: CASSSGQPAEAFF. Here the CDR3 DNA reads TGTGCCAGCAGCTCGGGACAGCCGGCTGAAGCTTTCTTT.

The sample holds a few counts of this clonotype. The V call is TRBV29-1, the J call TRBJ1-1; D ambiguous. CDR3 length: 10 amino acids. Germline V gene data show CDR1 as SQVTM and CDR2 as ANQGSEA. Trimming took 7 bases from V and 6 from J, leaving 9 bases between them. CDR3: CSAELAEAFF. CDR3 nucleotides: TGCAGCGCAGAGTTAGCTGAAGCTTTCTTT. The full variable domain, completed using reference TRBV29-1 and TRBJ1-1, is SAVISQKPSRDICQRGTSLTIQCQVDSQVTMMFWYRQQPGQSLTLIATANQGSEATYESGFVIDKFPISRPNLTFSTLTVSNMSPEDSSIYLCSAELAEAFFGQGTRLTVV.

The sample holds a few counts of this clonotype. This chain uses TRBV29-1 with TRBJ2-2, with D possibly being TRBD1 (6 bases). Germline CDR1 and CDR2: SQVTM and ANQGSEA. V was clipped by 7 bases and J by 5 bases, with 11 bases between them. CDR3 length: 12 residues. CDR3: CSAEGGTGELFF. The DNA of the CDR3 is TGCAGCGCCGAAGGGGGAACCGGGGAGCTGTTTTTT.